This TCR beta chain was recovered during a study of tumor and adjacent non-tumor tissue in lung cancer. The wider study: Patients comprised about a dozen adenocarcinoma, a couple of squamous cell carcinoma and 1 small cell lung cancer. Whole-study results and caveats: Patients with more diverse tumor TCRs had worse survival. In normal lung, the top 100 clones were significantly more dominant than in tumor.

This sample's RNA came from whole unsorted tissue. CDR1 and CDR2 (germline): LGHNA, YNFKEQ. The CDR3 consists of 15 residues. This clonotype was seen just once. What it recognizes is unknown. Sequence at one end of the junction differs from germline and may be a read error. A modified ARM-PCR protocol with three rounds of nested PCR amplified TCRbeta. TCRdb itself ran the multiplex PCR reads through MiXCR, one entry per CDR3 protein. The table lists tens of thousands of distinct CDR3 sequences, 60% of them singletons. This chain connects TRBV4-2 to TRBJ1-3, with D perhaps matching TRBD1 (6 bases). This receptor was identified in a man aged 45-65 years with non-small cell lung cancer. Sequenced sample: lung tumor tissue. DNA for the CDR3: TGTTCCAGCAGCGTACAGGGCACGGCTGGAAACACCATATATTTT. This encodes CSSSVQGTAGNTIYF.